Below are 18 T cell receptor beta chains sequenced from a single sample in a study of blood T cell repertoires in COVID-19. The assay was immunoSEQ multiplex PCR, and TCRdb's table has in-frame clones only and misses some. Of more than 150,000 clones in the sample, over 75% were seen once. Source material: peripheral blood. The receptors shown here come from a man aged 50-60 years who had recovered from COVID-19.

V usage is TRBV19 and J usage is TRBJ2-3, with 7 bases aligning to TRBD1. The V and J ends lost 6 bases and 4 bases, in that order; junction bases with no gene match: 10. This CDR3 is 15 amino acids long. Germline-derived CDR1 and CDR2 are LNHDA and SQIVND (reference sequence). As DNA, the CDR3 is TGTGCCAGTAGCCGCCTCCAGGGGGAAGCAGATACGCAGTATTTT. The encoded protein is CASSRLQGEADTQYF.

V is TRBV5-1 and J is TRBJ1-1; 7 nucleotides match TRBD1. CDR3 length equals 14 residues. Germline V CDR1 and CDR2: SGHRS, YFSETQ. V gave up 5 bases and J gave up 3 bases; unmatched junction bases: 7. Written as DNA, the CDR3 is TGCGCCAGCAGGAGGACAGGTGGGGACACTGAAGCTTTCTTT. Amino acids: CASRRTGGDTEAFF.

This sequence joins TRBV28 and TRBJ1-2; maybe TRBD1 (5 bases). The CDR3 spans 13 residues. V shed 2 bases and J shed 4 bases, with 8 bases lying between them. Looked up from germline, CDR1 is MDHEN and CDR2 is SYDVKM. The CDR3 DNA reads as TGTGCCAGCAGTTTAAGACAGTTCTATGGCTACACCTTC. Translating it yields CASSLRQFYGYTF.

This clone was recorded a few times. V is TRBV9 and J is TRBJ2-7, with 8 bases aligning to TRBD2. This CDR3 is built from 16 residues. Germline CDR1 SGDLS, CDR2 YYNGEE. The V and J ends lost 4 bases and 7 bases, in that order; junction bases with no gene match: 16. The CDR3 region is CASSPRVTGGPWEQYF. The CDR3 DNA follows: TGTGCCAGCAGCCCACGGGTGACGGGAGGGCCCTGGGAGCAGTACTTC.

This clone was seen once. The chain couples TRBV19 to TRBJ2-6; 8 bases line up with TRBD1. V shed 5 bases, J shed 4 bases, and the junction held 10 bases outside the gene matches. The CDR3 is 17 amino acids. CDR1 LNHDA and CDR2 SQIVND come from the germline V gene (reference sequence). In DNA form, the CDR3 reads TGTGCCAGTAGTCCCACAGGGGGATTCGCCGGGGCCAACGTCCTGACTTTC. It codes for CASSPTGGFAGANVLTF.

The rearrangement links TRBV19 to TRBJ1-2; D gene unclear. Trimming shortened V by 8 bases and J by 4 bases, and 8 bases separated the two germline ends. From germline, CDR1 is LNHDA and CDR2 SQIVND (reference sequence). This CDR3 region has 11 residues. CDR3 sequence reads: CASQDTYGYTF. Written as DNA, the CDR3 is TGTGCCAGTCAAGACACCTATGGCTACACCTTC.

The chain has TRBV18 and TRBJ1-5, with TRBD1 matching over 8 bases. V shed 3 bases, J shed 0 bases, and the junction held 10 bases outside the gene matches. This CDR3 comprises 18 residues. CDR1 KGHSH and CDR2 LQKENI come from the germline V gene. The CDR3 loop reads CASSPQNPGQVSNQPQHF. The CDR3 DNA is TGTGCCAGCTCACCTCAAAACCCGGGACAGGTTAGCAATCAGCCCCAGCATTTT.

The J gene is TRBJ2-1, the V gene TRBV19; weak D call: TRBD1 (6 bases). There are 15 residues in the CDR3. Trimming shortened V by 3 bases and J by 2 bases, and 11 bases separated the two germline ends. Germline CDR1 reads LNHDA; CDR2 reads SQIVND (reference sequence). CDR3 sequence reads: CASSMGRQAYNEQFF. CDR3 coding DNA: TGTGCCAGTAGTATGGGTCGACAGGCCTACAATGAGCAGTTCTTC.

V and J are TRBV20-1 and TRBJ2-7; D is unclear. The germline V and J ends were trimmed by 4 bases and 6 bases, with 7 bases remaining between them. This CDR3 spans 10 amino acids. Germline CDR1 DFQATT, CDR2 SNEGSKA (reference sequence). CDR3 DNA: TGCAGTGCTACGCGGATCGAGCAGTACTTC. Protein product: CSATRIEQYF.

The CDR3 loop is CASSLSFGLAGEGAGELFF. Here the CDR3 DNA reads TGTGCCAGCAGTTTGAGCTTCGGACTAGCGGGAGAAGGAGCCGGGGAGCTGTTTTTT. The rearrangement links TRBV5-8 to TRBJ2-2; 13 nucleotides line up with TRBD2. CDR3 size: 19 residues. Looked up from germline, CDR1 is SGHTS and CDR2 is YDEGEE. The V and J ends lost 5 bases and 6 bases, in that order; junction bases with no gene match: 16.

A single count supports this clone. The chain uses TRBV19 and TRBJ1-4; D possibly corresponds to TRBD1 (5 bases). Trimming shortened V by 3 bases and J by 6 bases, and 8 bases separated the two germline ends. The CDR3 is made up of 13 amino acids. Germline V gene sequence: CDR1 LNHDA, CDR2 SQIVND (reference sequence). For the CDR3, the DNA is TGTGCCAGTAGTATCAGCAGGGATGAAAAACTGTTTTTT. It is translated as CASSISRDEKLFF.

This clone was recorded only once. Here the CDR3 reads CASSRTAWGLNSPLHF. CDR3 bases: TGCGCCAGCAGTCGGACAGCCTGGGGCCTGAATTCACCCCTCCACTTT. This rearrangement joins TRBV23-1 to TRBJ1-6; D perhaps matches TRBD1 (6 bases). TRBV23-1 is an ORF, and what it does is uncertain. V was shortened by 4 bases and J by 7 bases, with 17 bases between the two germline ends. CDR3 length: 16 amino acids.

The gene calls are TRBV27 and TRBJ2-7; 9 nucleotides align to TRBD1. This CDR3 contains 15 residues. Germline V gene sequence: CDR1 MNHEY, CDR2 SMNVEV (reference sequence). V lost 5 bases and J lost 6; bases outside the gene matches: 11. CDR3 protein: CASSGAGQGGFEQYF. The CDR3 nucleotides are TGTGCCAGCAGTGGTGCGGGACAGGGCGGGTTCGAGCAGTACTTC.

This clone has a handful of counts. This rearrangement joins TRBV7-8 to TRBJ2-1; TRBD2 aligns across 9 bases. V shed 4 bases, J shed 4 bases, and the junction held 5 bases outside the gene matches. Germline-derived CDR1 and CDR2 are SGHVS and FQNEAQ. The CDR3 is 15 amino acids. This CDR3 is CASSSRLAVYNEQFF. The CDR3 DNA follows: TGTGCCAGCAGCTCCCGACTAGCGGTTTACAATGAGCAGTTCTTC.

The rearrangement links TRBV7-2 to TRBJ1-2, with D uncertain. Germline V gives CDR1 SGHTA, CDR2 FQGNSA. The CDR3 has 12 amino acids. Deletions cut 3 bases from V and 8 bases from J, with 10 bases between. The CDR3 region has the DNA TGTGCCAGCAGCTTTGAGGCTGGAGGCTACACCTTC. As protein: CASSFEAGGYTF.

V and J are TRBV25-1 and TRBJ1-1, with D perhaps TRBD1 (6 bases). Germline CDR1 reads MGHDK; CDR2 reads SYGVNS. The CDR3 sequence is 15 residues long. V shed 2 bases and J shed 3 bases, with 13 bases lying between them. This CDR3 is CASSEHRVRDTEAFF. In DNA, the CDR3 is TGTGCCAGCAGTGAACACAGGGTCAGGGACACTGAAGCTTTCTTT.

The gene calls are TRBV5-1 and TRBJ1-1; 9 bases fit TRBD1. Looked up from germline, CDR1 is SGHRS and CDR2 is YFSETQ. Unmatched junction bases numbered 6, after V lost 4 bases and J lost 8 bases. CDR3 length equals 13 residues. The CDR3: CASSAGQGPEAFF. DNA for the CDR3: TGCGCCAGCAGCGCCGGACAGGGGCCGGAAGCTTTCTTT.

The chain uses TRBV29-1 and TRBJ2-6, with D maybe TRBD1 (5 bases). The CDR3 is 16 amino acids. Trimming removed 3 bases at V and 0 bases at J, with 12 bases between. Germline CDR1 is SQVTM and CDR2 is ANQGSEA. The CDR3 nucleotides are TGCAGCGTTGAGGCCACAGGAAGCTCTGGGGCCAACGTCCTGACTTTC. Encoded protein: CSVEATGSSGANVLTF.